This T cell receptor beta chain was captured by sequencing in a study of T-cell reconstitution after alpha-beta-depleted transplantation in children. This sample's TCRbeta library carried unique molecular identifier barcodes. Via MiXCR, TCRdb re-called the PCR reads, giving one row per CDR3 protein. Among 110,000 or so distinct CDR3 sequences, roughly 6.1% were seen once, and the ten largest hold less than 30%. This clonotype was detected ten times or more. The ends were cut back, 2 bases at V and 3 bases at J, with 9 bases in the middle. Germline V gives CDR1 SEHNR, CDR2 FQNEAQ (reference sequence). The CDR3 runs 14 residues.

Material: PBMCs, mostly from graft donor cells, obtained 360 days after TCRalphabeta/CD19-depleted stem cell transplant. The chain is built from TRBV7-9 and TRBJ2-3, with D tentatively TRBD2 (5 bases). This sequence was found in a male patient aged 2 to 9 who had a stem cell transplant for acute lymphoblastic leukemia, so the T cells may come from the graft donor. The DNA of the CDR3 is TGTGCCAGCAGCTTAAAGAGGGCGACAGATACGCAGTATTTT. Protein: CASSLKRATDTQYF.